What follows are 23 T cell receptor beta chains derived from one specimen sequenced in a study of CD8+ T cells in alopecia areata. Regarding treatment: oral pan-JAK inhibitor, 5-10 mg twice daily. cDNA serving as the sequencing template came from extracted, reverse transcribed RNA. The repertoire was sequenced with immunoSEQ multiplex PCR; TCRdb's copy has only in-frame clones and lacks some. The repertoire consists of 200,000 to 250,000 clones, with 35% to 40% occurring once and the leading ten covering roughly 0.45%. This specimen was CD4+ T cells sorted from blood, taken at week 34, from a patient treated with tofacitinib. Every receptor here comes from a human donor with alopecia areata.

The chain's CDR3 is CASSRDTTYEQYF. CDR3 sequence (DNA): TGCGCCAGCAGCCGGGACACCACCTACGAGCAGTACTTC. V usage is TRBV4-1 and J usage is TRBJ2-7; weak D call: TRBD1 (6 bases). V was cut by 4 bases and J by 2 bases, with 9 bases left in between. The CDR3 runs 13 residues. In germline, CDR1 is MGHRA, CDR2 YSYEKL.

V is TRBV6-6 and J is TRBJ1-2; 9 bases agree with TRBD1. The CDR3 loop spans 14 amino acids. CDR1 is MNHNY and CDR2 is SVGAGI in the germline V gene (reference sequence). The V segment lost 5 bases and the J segment 7 bases; nucleotides outside the gene matches: 8. The CDR3 loop is CASSTDRGTGGYTF. In DNA, the CDR3 is TGTGCCAGCAGTACCGACAGGGGGACGGGTGGCTACACCTTC.

A few counts support this clone. V usage is TRBV7-8 and J usage is TRBJ2-7; perhaps TRBD2 as D (5 bases). The CDR3 spans 11 residues. Germline V CDR1 and CDR2: SGHVS, FQNEAQ. Trimming shortened V by 5 bases and J by 7 bases, and 9 bases separated the two germline ends. The CDR3: CASSLWEEQYF. The DNA of the CDR3 is TGTGCCAGCAGCCTCTGGGAGGAGCAGTACTTC.

A few counts support this clone. This chain uses TRBV19 with TRBJ2-3, with D possibly being TRBD2 (6 bases). V lost 3 bases, J lost 5 bases, and 15 bases lay in between. Germline V gene data show CDR1 as LNHDA and CDR2 as SQIVND (reference sequence). The CDR3 is 15 residues long. CDR3 sequence (DNA): TGTGCCAGTAGTATCGTAGGACTATATGAAGATACGCAGTATTTT. It codes for CASSIVGLYEDTQYF.

The genes are TRBV6-5 and TRBJ2-5; 7 bases are shared with TRBD1. J lost 5 bases, V lost 6 bases, and 9 bases had no gene match. Germline loops: CDR1 MNHEY, CDR2 SVGAGI. The CDR3 extends over 14 amino acids. CDR3 DNA: TGTGCCAGCAGGCGCTGGGACAGAGGGGAGACCCAGTACTTC. This codes for CASRRWDRGETQYF.

This clone occurred a few times. This chain uses TRBV12-5 with TRBJ2-5, with 10 bases lining up with TRBD1. V shed 5 bases and J 4 bases; nucleotides not matched to a gene: 7. The CDR3 length is 15 residues. CDR1 and CDR2 (germline): LGHNT, FRNRAP. CDR3 in DNA: TGTGCTAGTGGTCCGGGGACAGGGGTAAGAGAGACCCAGTACTTC. Translation gives CASGPGTGVRETQYF.

This clone showed up just a few times. The chain's CDR3 is CASSYYGGESNQPQHF. The CDR3 nucleotides are TGTGCCAGCAGCTACTATGGGGGGGAAAGCAATCAGCCCCAGCATTTT. This chain links TRBV7-2 with TRBJ1-5; D possibly corresponds to TRBD1 (5 bases). The V end lost 4 bases, the J end lost 1 base, and 14 bases lay between the germline ends. The germline V gene encodes CDR1 SGHTA and CDR2 FQGNSA. The CDR3 length is 16 residues.

CDR3 sequence: CASSITALSGANVLTF. CDR3 in DNA: TGCGCCAGCAGCATTACAGCATTGTCTGGGGCCAACGTCCTGACTTTC. V and J are TRBV5-1 and TRBJ2-6, with D unresolved. CDR1 is SGHRS and CDR2 is YFSETQ in the germline V gene. The V gene lost 4 bases and the J gene lost 1 base, with 12 bases spanning the gap. The CDR3 length is 16 residues.

The V gene is TRBV7-8, the J gene TRBJ2-5, with TRBD2 matching over 10 bases. From germline, CDR1 is SGHVS and CDR2 FQNEAQ. The CDR3 runs 14 residues. Unmatched junction bases numbered 6, after V lost 5 bases and J lost 6 bases. The CDR3 reads CASSPKREGKTQYF. The CDR3 region has the DNA TGTGCCAGCAGCCCCAAGCGGGAGGGGAAGACCCAGTACTTC.

This clone has only a few counts. The chain links TRBV21-1 to TRBJ1-1. TRBV21-1 is marked as a pseudogene. This CDR3 has 15 residues. CDR3 sequence reads: CASSKGGRASTEAFF. Written as DNA, the CDR3 is TGTGCCAGCAGCAAAGGGGGGAGAGCCAGCACTGAAGCTTTCTTT.

The chain uses TRBV7-2 and TRBJ1-2, with 9 nucleotides matching TRBD1. Germline loops: CDR1 SGHTA, CDR2 FQGNSA. V lost 7 bases to trimming and J lost 6 bases; unmatched junction nucleotides: 15. This CDR3 contains 16 residues. The CDR3 is CASILAPDRGRNGYTF. CDR3 bases: TGTGCCAGCATCCTTGCCCCGGACAGGGGAAGAAATGGCTACACCTTC.

The chain joins TRBV4-1 to TRBJ2-7, with TRBD1 identical over 9 bases. CDR3 size: 16 residues. CDR1 and CDR2 (germline): MGHRA, YSYEKL. V lost 0 bases, J lost 0 bases, and 3 bases stayed unmatched. The chain's CDR3 is CASSQDEGQGSYEQYF. The CDR3 nucleotides are TGCGCCAGCAGCCAAGATGAGGGACAGGGCTCCTACGAGCAGTACTTC.

This clone appeared a few times. The chain carries TRBV4-1 and TRBJ1-5, with D possibly TRBD1 on 5 matching bases. Germline assignment: CDR1 MGHRA and CDR2 YSYEKL. V lost 0 bases, J lost 4 bases, and 13 bases lay in between. CDR3 length equals 16 residues. The CDR3 protein is CASSQDYGGVNQPQHF. The CDR3 coding sequence is TGCGCCAGCAGCCAAGATTACGGGGGAGTGAATCAGCCCCAGCATTTT.

The table lists this clone with many counts. The rearrangement links TRBV7-2 to TRBJ1-6; D is unclear. The germline CDR1 and CDR2 sequences are SGHTA and FQGNSA. Trimming removed 5 bases at V and 8 bases at J, with 16 bases between. This CDR3 region has 15 residues. The CDR3 sequence is CASSLLGKGYSPLHF. As DNA, the CDR3 is TGTGCCAGCAGCCTCCTGGGGAAGGGTTATTCACCCCTCCACTTT.

The sample holds a few counts of this clone. V usage is TRBV29-1 and J usage is TRBJ2-4; tentatively, D is TRBD1 or TRBD2 (5 bases each). V lost 4 bases to trimming and J lost 0 bases, with 10 bases between them. Germline V gene data show CDR1 as SQVTM and CDR2 as ANQGSEA. The CDR3 runs 14 residues. CDR3 nucleotide sequence: TGCAGCGTTGTAGGGACGGGAGCCAAAAACATTCAGTACTTC. It encodes CSVVGTGAKNIQYF.

J is TRBJ2-1 and V is TRBV2, with 12 bases aligning to TRBD1. The CDR3 covers 18 residues. From germline, CDR1 is SNHLY and CDR2 FYNNEI. J gave up 1 base and V 6 bases, and 10 bases lay outside the gene matches. CDR3 sequence (DNA): TGTGCCAGCAGGACCGGGACAGGGGGCTATACTTCCTACAATGAGCAGTTCTTC. It encodes CASRTGTGGYTSYNEQFF.

In its sample, this clone was seen a few times. The chain has TRBV6-5 and TRBJ2-1; TRBD2 aligns across 9 bases. The V gene's germline CDR1 is MNHEY and CDR2 SVGAGI. The CDR3 has 15 amino acids. After removal of 4 bases from V and 7 bases from J, the junction contained 8 bases not matched to a gene. The CDR3 nucleotides read TGTGCCAGCAGTTCGGTTAGCGGGAGATGGAATGAGCAGTTCTTC. It translates to CASSSVSGRWNEQFF.

This clone was seen a handful of times. This chain uses TRBV13 with TRBJ2-5; 7 bases are a match to TRBD1. The germline gives CDR1 PRHDT, CDR2 FYEKMQ (reference sequence). CDR3 length: 14 amino acids. Trimming at V came to 4 bases and at J to 1 base, leaving 3 bases not matched to a gene. CDR3 amino acids: CASSSTGTQETQYF. The DNA of the CDR3 is TGTGCCAGCAGCTCGACAGGGACCCAAGAGACCCAGTACTTC.

This clone was found a few times. The chain joins TRBV6-6 to TRBJ2-7; D is possibly TRBD2 (6 bases). V gave up 0 bases and J gave up 1 base, with 7 bases separating them. The CDR3 totals 14 residues. The germline V gene has CDR1 MNHNY and CDR2 SVGAGI (reference sequence). The CDR3 coding sequence is TGTGCCAGCAGTTACTCGAGCGGGTCCTACGAGCAGTACTTC. This gives the protein CASSYSSGSYEQYF.

This rearrangement joins TRBV30 to TRBJ2-7, with 10 nucleotides matching TRBD1. The germline V gene has CDR1 GTSNPN and CDR2 SVGIG (reference sequence). The CDR3 consists of 13 residues. V trimming: 5 bases; J trimming: 10 bases; junction bases outside the gene matches: 11. CDR3 DNA sequence: TGTGCCTGGGTGACAGGGGGCGCAGCCACCCAGTACTTC. Its protein is CAWVTGGAATQYF.

V and J are TRBV6-5 and TRBJ2-7, with D perhaps TRBD2 (6 bases). Germline CDR1 reads MNHEY; CDR2 reads SVGAGI. Trimming cost V 4 bases and J 4 bases, with 14 bases left between them. The CDR3 contains 14 residues. This CDR3 reads CASSSPRRGYEQYF. The CDR3 bases are TGTGCCAGCAGTTCCCCTCGCCGGGGGTACGAGCAGTACTTC.

The V and J genes are TRBV11-2 and TRBJ1-2; D might be TRBD1 (5 bases). Germline V lookup: CDR1 SGHAT, CDR2 FQNNGV. The CDR3 runs to 14 residues. V gave up 1 base and J gave up 4 bases, with 10 bases separating them. DNA of the CDR3: TGTGCCAGCAGCTTAGGGGGGTTACCCTATGGCTACACCTTC. The encoded protein is CASSLGGLPYGYTF.

In this sample, this clone turned up many times. The chain combines TRBV14 with TRBJ1-5; no definite D call. Trimming removed 3 bases from V and 7 bases from J, with 10 bases in between. Germline V gene data show CDR1 as SGHDN and CDR2 as FVKESK. The CDR3 is made up of 13 amino acids. CDR3 coding DNA: TGTGCCAGCAGCCAGGGGTATGGGCAGCCCCAGCATTTT. Encoded protein: CASSQGYGQPQHF.